One and the same sample provided the 7 T cell receptor beta chains below, sequenced in a study of long-term antiretroviral therapy in people with HIV. Version v3.0 of the immunoSEQ assay was performed at survey level. Sequencing was performed with immunoSEQ multiplex PCR; in TCRdb, only in-frame clones are kept and a portion is missing. Found here are 20,000 to 25,000 clones, around 87% of them singletons; the top ten hold around 3.3%. The sample in question was unsorted PBMCs, obtained just under 2.7 years after starting antiretroviral therapy. The source is a woman aged 50 to 65 with HIV.

V is TRBV11-2 and J is TRBJ2-2, with TRBD1 identical over 7 bases. Germline CDR1 reads SGHAT; CDR2 reads FQNNGV. This CDR3 is 17 amino acids long. With V trimmed by 5 bases and J by 5 bases, 14 bases remained unmatched. This chain's CDR3 is CASSLREGGLSTGELFF. The CDR3 coding sequence is TGTGCCAGCAGCCTTCGGGAAGGGGGCCTATCAACCGGGGAGCTGTTTTTT. Together with reference TRBV11-2 and TRBJ2-2, the CDR3 gives the full variable domain: EAGVAQSPRYKIIEKRQSVAFWCNPISGHATLYWYQQILGQGPKLLIQFQNNGVVDDSQLPKDRFSAERLKGVDSTLKIQPAKLEDSAVYLCASSLREGGLSTGELFFGEGSRLTVL.

A single count supports this clone. V gene TRBV4-1 combines with J gene TRBJ2-2; no definite D call. The CDR3 loop spans 14 amino acids. V was clipped by 1 base and J by 6 bases, with 9 bases between them. Germline values: CDR1 MGHRA, CDR2 YSYEKL. This CDR3 is CASSQVEMAGELFF. CDR3 bases: TGCGCCAGCAGCCAAGTAGAGATGGCCGGGGAGCTGTTTTTT.

The genes are TRBV7-2 and TRBJ2-3, with D possibly being TRBD1 or TRBD2 (5 bases each). With 5 bases removed from V and 4 bases from J, the gap between germline ends came to 19 bases. The CDR3 totals 16 residues. Germline CDR1 is SGHTA and CDR2 is FQGNSA. The CDR3 is CASSPPAGGTADTQYF. DNA of the CDR3: TGTGCCAGCAGCCCACCGGCGGGTGGGACGGCAGATACGCAGTATTTT. Filled out from reference TRBV7-2 and TRBJ2-3, the complete variable domain reads GAGVSQSPSNKVTEKGKDVELRCDPISGHTALYWYRQSLGQGLEFLIYFQGNSAPDKSGLPSDRFSAERTGGSVSTLTIQRTQQEDSAVYLCASSPPAGGTADTQYFGPGTRLTVL.

The chain employs TRBV28 and TRBJ1-4; 7 nucleotides align to TRBD1. Germline CDR1 MDHEN, CDR2 SYDVKM. V trimming: 5 bases; J trimming: 7 bases; junction bases outside the gene matches: 4. This CDR3 contains 13 residues. The CDR3 loop reads CASSETGIEKLFF. CDR3 in DNA: TGTGCCAGCAGTGAGACAGGGATTGAAAAACTGTTTTTT.

The rearrangement uses TRBV29-1 and TRBJ1-1; TRBD1 matches 7 bases. Germline V gives CDR1 SQVTM, CDR2 ANQGSEA. V shed 6 bases and J 5 bases; nucleotides not matched to a gene: 9. CDR3 length: 13 amino acids. CDR3 nucleotide sequence: TGCAGCGTGGAACAGGGGACAAGGACTGAAGCTTTCTTT. Its translation is CSVEQGTRTEAFF.

The gene calls are TRBV5-5 and TRBJ2-7; perhaps TRBD1 as D (6 bases). Germline V gene data show CDR1 as SGHKS and CDR2 as YYEKEE (reference sequence). The CDR3 has 16 amino acids. Trimming pared 2 bases from V and 3 bases from J, leaving 18 bases between. The CDR3 bases are TGTGCCAGCAGCTTTGGGGGCGCGGGCCTGGGCTACGAGCAGTACTTC. Translated, it gives CASSFGGAGLGYEQYF.

In the case of this clone: The same CDR3 is also encoded by other DNA sequences in this sample. The rearrangement links TRBV11-2 to TRBJ2-7; D not resolved. Per the germline V gene, CDR1 is SGHAT and CDR2 is FQNNGV. The V and J ends lost 1 base and 0 bases respectively, with 7 bases between them. The CDR3 is 14 amino acids. The CDR3 bases are TGTGCCAGCAGCTTAGTCCCCAGCTCCTACGAGCAGTACTTC. It yields the protein CASSLVPSSYEQYF. Looking up the rest from reference TRBV11-2 and TRBJ2-7 gives the full variable domain: EAGVAQSPRYKIIEKRQSVAFWCNPISGHATLYWYQQILGQGPKLLIQFQNNGVVDDSQLPKDRFSAERLKGVDSTLKIQPAKLEDSAVYLCASSLVPSSYEQYFGPGTRLTVT.